A selection of T cell receptor beta chains follows, all from one sample in a study of CD8 T cells in ankylosing spondylitis. MiXCR, applied by TCRdb to the 5' RACE reads, yields one record per CDR3 protein. The sample includes about 220,000 distinct CDR3 sequences, about 7.3% of them seen just once. The material sequenced was blood, either unsorted or a sorted T cell fraction (not recorded which). The receptor source for this set is a male donor with ankylosing spondylitis. Each CDR3 is given with its conserved first and last residue. Fields, in order: V gene, clone size, J gene, D gene, CDR3 protein, CDR3 DNA. A D gene is named only where the DNA matches it firmly. Some rows have no size entry. The others give once, few or many, or a class for an expanded clone.

TRBV7-9	few	TRBJ1-1	-	CASSSRTRIEAFF	TGTGCCAGCAGCTCTCGGACACGGATTGAAGCTTTCTTT
TRBV30	many	TRBJ2-3	TRBD2	CAWSVGGRVQDTQYF	TGTGCCTGGAGTGTAGGAGGGAGGGTACAAGATACGCAGTATTTT
TRBV12-3/TRBV12-4	many	TRBJ2-7	-	CASSLDRVPSYEQYF	TGTGCCAGCAGTTTAGACCGGGTCCCCTCCTACGAGCAGTACTTC
TRBV12-3/TRBV12-4	few	TRBJ1-6	TRBD1	CASSSGTEPYSPLHF	TGTGCCAGCAGTTCCGGGACAGAACCTTATTCACCCCTCCACTTT
TRBV7-9	many	TRBJ2-5	TRBD2	CASSLRTSGREETQYF	TGTGCCAGCAGCCTCCGGACTAGCGGGAGGGAAGAGACCCAGTACTTC
TRBV7-2	many	TRBJ2-3	TRBD2	CASSYPGLAGATDTQYF	TGTGCCAGCAGCTACCCGGGACTAGCGGGGGCCACAGATACGCAGTATTTT
TRBV20-1	-	TRBJ2-3	-	CSAQGPPEDTQYF	TGCAGTGCTCAGGGCCCTCCCGAAGATACGCAGTATTTT
TRBV4-2	few	TRBJ1-4	-	CASSQENVRGTPTTNEKLFF	TGTGCCAGCAGCCAAGAAAACGTGCGGGGGACCCCCACAACTAATGAAAAACTGTTTTTT
TRBV2	few	TRBJ2-5	-	CACKGQTKETQYF	TGTGCCTGTAAGGGGCAAACCAAAGAGACCCAGTACTTC
TRBV7-9	many	TRBJ2-5	-	CASSAGGQETQYF	TGTGCCAGCAGCGCCGGGGGCCAAGAGACCCAGTACTTC
TRBV11-2	many	TRBJ1-1	TRBD1	CASSFTGGYLNTEAFF	TGTGCCAGCAGCTTTACAGGGGGGTATTTGAACACTGAAGCTTTCTTT
TRBV19	few	TRBJ2-1	-	CATLGAGSRDEQFF	TGTGCCACCTTAGGTGCAGGGTCAAGGGATGAGCAGTTCTTC
TRBV2	many	TRBJ2-7	-	CASSPWYEQYF	TGTGCCAGCAGCCCCTGGTACGAGCAGTACTTC